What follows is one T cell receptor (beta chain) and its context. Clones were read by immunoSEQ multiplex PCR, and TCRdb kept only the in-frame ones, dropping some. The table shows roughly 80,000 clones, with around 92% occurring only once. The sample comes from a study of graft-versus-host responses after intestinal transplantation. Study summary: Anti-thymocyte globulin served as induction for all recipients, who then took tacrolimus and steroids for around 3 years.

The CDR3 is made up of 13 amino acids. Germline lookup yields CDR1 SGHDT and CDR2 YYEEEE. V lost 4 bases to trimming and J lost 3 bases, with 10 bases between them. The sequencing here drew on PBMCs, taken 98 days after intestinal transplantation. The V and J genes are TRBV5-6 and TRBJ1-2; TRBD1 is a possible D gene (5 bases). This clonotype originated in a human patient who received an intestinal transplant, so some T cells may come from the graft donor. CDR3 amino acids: CASSPTGHYGYTF. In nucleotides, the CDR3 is TGTGCCAGCAGCCCCACAGGCCACTATGGCTACACCTTC.